The sequence of this TCR beta chain was determined in a study of regulatory T cells in long-lasting Graves disease. Overall study context: Antithyroid drugs had been taken by newly diagnosed Graves' patients for under 3 months.

The CDR3 has 14 residues. Germline CDR1 is DFQATT and CDR2 is SNEGSKA (reference sequence). V shed 2 bases and J 5 bases; nucleotides not matched to a gene: 7. TCR beta libraries were built with iRepertoire HTBI primers and Arm-PCR of CDR3 regions. TCRdb redid the calling of the multiplex PCR reads with MiXCR, one entry per CDR3 protein. The table shows about 420,000 distinct CDR3 sequences, with about 16% occurring only once. This clonotype was detected ten times or more. As to time point: newly diagnosed GD, antithyroid drugs for less than 3 months. TCR sequences were obtained from RNA taken from PBMCs. Blood from the periphery, approximately 10 milliliters in all, was drawn into EDTA tubes. These data were also reused for a study on T cells in Graves' hyperthyroidism and ophthalmopathy.

The source material was peripheral blood mononuclear cells (PBMCs), sampled at new diagnosis, from a patient treated with antithyroid drugs. The sequence was obtained from a woman aged 18-29 years with Graves disease. The rearrangement links TRBV20-1 to TRBJ2-5; 8 positions agree with TRBD2. The chain's CDR3 is CSARIGRARETQYF. The CDR3 coding sequence is TGCAGTGCTAGAATCGGGAGGGCACGGGAGACCCAGTACTTC.